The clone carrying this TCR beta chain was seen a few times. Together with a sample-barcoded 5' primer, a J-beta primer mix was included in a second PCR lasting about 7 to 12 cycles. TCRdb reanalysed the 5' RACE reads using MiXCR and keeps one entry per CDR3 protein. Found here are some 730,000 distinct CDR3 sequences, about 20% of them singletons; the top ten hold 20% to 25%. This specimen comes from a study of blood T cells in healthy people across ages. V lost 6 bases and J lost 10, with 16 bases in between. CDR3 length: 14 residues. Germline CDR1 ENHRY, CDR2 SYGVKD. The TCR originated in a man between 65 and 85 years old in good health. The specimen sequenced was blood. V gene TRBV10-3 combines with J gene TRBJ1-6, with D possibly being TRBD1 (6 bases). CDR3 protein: CAISLGRGGSPLHF. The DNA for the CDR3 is TGTGCCATCAGCCTAGGCAGGGGTGGCTCACCCCTCCACTTT.